This T cell receptor (beta chain) was identified during a study of T cells in Graves' hyperthyroidism and ophthalmopathy. The ends were cut back, 0 bases at V and 3 bases at J, with 12 bases in the middle. The germline V gene has CDR1 WNHNN and CDR2 SYGVQD (reference sequence). The CDR3 is made up of 16 amino acids. Amplified TCR beta CDR3 regions came from RNA transcripts. With the HTBI primer set, the TCR CDR3 went through a first round of RT-PCR. In TCRdb, the multiplex PCR reads were re-called with MiXCR into one record per CDR3 protein. The sample shows under 800,000 distinct CDR3 sequences, 14% of them seen only once.

Input material: blood. This clonotype originated in a woman aged 18-29 years with Graves' hyperthyroidism. This chain uses TRBV10-1 with TRBJ2-1; maybe TRBD1 (6 bases). The chain's CDR3 is CASSESKQGSYNEQFF. The CDR3 nucleotides are TGCGCCAGCAGTGAGTCAAAACAGGGTAGCTACAATGAGCAGTTCTTC.